This record looks at one TCR beta chain sequence and its context. This clonotype is termed large (0.1 to 1%). Its antigen is currently not known. No conserved phenylalanine or tryptophan is present at the end of the CDR3, so a read error is the likely explanation. No DNA is shown, since the ends of the CDR3 on it are uncertain; the CDR3 is the one TCRdb lists. The CDR3 is 12 residues long, counting both termini. The germline V gene gives CDR1 as MNHNS and CDR2 as SASEGT. Library construction relied on 5' RACE. Instrument on record: Illumina HiSeq 2000. TCRdb's own reprocessing of the public reads used fastp at Q25 and MiXCR and kept productive beta chains. Entries that share a CDR3 protein sequence are merged under the most common genes and DNA. This sample has 150 to 200 distinct CDR3 sequences in its table, and roughly 17% of those were observed once. 65% to 80% of the sample belongs to the ten largest clones.

The sample is drawn from a study listed by TCRdb under 2016. For the wider study: The study investigated the origins of HIV persistence in individuals who naturally controlled HIV infection.

The V gene is TRBV6-1 and the J gene is TRBJ1-2; the table's D call TRBD1 went unverified against the DNA. The sample consisted of effector memory T cells from blood PBMCs. The sample's cell subset or site label, decoded: effector memory CD4+ T cells. This TCR came from a male donor with HIV. This receptor has the CDR3 CASSARDRGPVA.